A selection of T cell receptor beta chains follows, all from one sample in a study of Ad26.COV2.S vaccination and SARS-CoV-2 variants. Measured with immunoSEQ multiplex PCR; TCRdb has only the in-frame clones, and not every one. The data hold roughly 320,000 clones, with roughly 91% observed a single time. The sample here was peripheral blood, taken in a trial of Ad26.COV2.S vaccine versus placebo. The receptors stem from a person between 18 and 60 years old who received the Ad26.COV2.S COVID-19 vaccine or a placebo. CDR3s leave out the opening cysteine and the closing phenylalanine or tryptophan. The D gene is left open where the match is weak.

j_call | v_call | d_call | cdr3_aa
TRBJ1-1 | TRBV5-1 | - | ASSLAGDTEAF
TRBJ2-7 | TRBV24-1 | - | ATSGQGKY
TRBJ1-2 | TRBV29-1 | - | SVVRGTGYT
TRBJ1-2 | TRBV5-1 | - | ASSLGGAVNYGYT
TRBJ1-1 | TRBV6-5 | - | ASSYDRLNTEAF
TRBJ2-3 | TRBV7-2 | - | ASSLRVSDTQY
TRBJ2-3 | TRBV5-1 | TRBD1 | ASWTGISTDTQY
TRBJ2-2 | TRBV6-5 | - | ASKGNTGELF
TRBJ2-1 | TRBV5-6 | - | ASSSPGYFYNEQF
TRBJ1-1 | TRBV4-2 | TRBD1 | ASSQEIGTGITEAF
TRBJ2-7 | TRBV30 | TRBD2 | AWTTGGEQY
TRBJ1-1 | TRBV6-2/TRBV6-3 | - | ASSYGEGNTEAF
TRBJ1-5 | TRBV7-2 | - | ASSLAGDHQPQH
TRBJ2-5 | TRBV5-1 | TRBD2 | ASSSRTSEETQY
TRBJ1-1 | TRBV2 | - | ATVGLMNTEAF
TRBJ1-6 | TRBV4-1 | TRBD1 | ASSQVQRDSYNSPLH
TRBJ2-1 | TRBV27 | TRBD2 | ASSLLPWTSGGAVEQF
TRBJ1-1 | TRBV30 | - | AWSTDAWGTEAF
TRBJ1-6 | TRBV3-1/TRBV3-2 | - | ASSQGTATNSPLH
TRBJ1-1 | TRBV10-3 | TRBD1 | AGRDSPPTEAF
TRBJ1-2 | TRBV6-5 | - | ASSYGGGYGYT
TRBJ1-5 | TRBV30 | - | AWSDMGNQPQH
TRBJ2-7 | TRBV5-1 | - | ASSTHSGDSHSYEQY
TRBJ2-2 | TRBV15 | - | ATSRDRGTGELF
TRBJ2-7 | TRBV7-9 | TRBD1 | ASSSTGGGLAYEQY
TRBJ1-1 | TRBV3-1/TRBV3-2 | - | ASSYRAGEAF